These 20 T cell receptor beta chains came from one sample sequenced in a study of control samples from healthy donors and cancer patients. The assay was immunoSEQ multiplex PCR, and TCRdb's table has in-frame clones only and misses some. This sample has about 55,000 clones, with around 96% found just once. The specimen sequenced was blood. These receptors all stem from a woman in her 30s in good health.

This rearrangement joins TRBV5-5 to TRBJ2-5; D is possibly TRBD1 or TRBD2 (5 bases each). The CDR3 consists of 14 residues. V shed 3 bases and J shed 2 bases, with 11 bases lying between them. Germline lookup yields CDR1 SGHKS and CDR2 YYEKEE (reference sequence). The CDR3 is CASSSGAVQETQYF. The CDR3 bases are TGTGCCAGCAGCTCCGGGGCCGTACAAGAGACCCAGTACTTC.

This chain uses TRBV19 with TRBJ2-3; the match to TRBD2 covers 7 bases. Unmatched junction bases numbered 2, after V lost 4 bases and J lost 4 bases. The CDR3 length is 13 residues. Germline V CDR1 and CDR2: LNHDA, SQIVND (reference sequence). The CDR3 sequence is CASSKTSPDTQYF. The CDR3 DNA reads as TGTGCCAGTAGTAAGACTAGCCCAGATACGCAGTATTTT. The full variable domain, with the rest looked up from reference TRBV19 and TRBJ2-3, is DGGITQSPKYLFRKEGQNVTLSCEQNLNHDAMYWYRQDPGQGLRLIYYSQIVNDFQKGDIAEGYSVSREKKESFPLTVTSAQKNPTAFYLCASSKTSPDTQYFGPGTRLTVL.

CDR3 nucleotide sequence: TGTGCCACCAGTGATTTGCTGGGCAGGGATGATGAGCAGTTCTTC. It encodes CATSDLLGRDDEQFF. This rearrangement joins TRBV24-1 to TRBJ2-1, with D perhaps TRBD1 (5 bases). Germline CDR1 reads KGHDR; CDR2 reads SFDVKD. The CDR3 totals 15 residues. The V end was cut by 0 bases, the J end by 8 bases, with 13 bases between.

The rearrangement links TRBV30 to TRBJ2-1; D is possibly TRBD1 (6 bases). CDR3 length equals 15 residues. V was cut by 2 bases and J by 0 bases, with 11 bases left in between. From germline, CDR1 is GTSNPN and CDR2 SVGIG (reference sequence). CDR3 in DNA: TGTGCCTGGAGTAGGGGGTCAAGCTCCTACAATGAGCAGTTCTTC. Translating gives CAWSRGSSSYNEQFF.

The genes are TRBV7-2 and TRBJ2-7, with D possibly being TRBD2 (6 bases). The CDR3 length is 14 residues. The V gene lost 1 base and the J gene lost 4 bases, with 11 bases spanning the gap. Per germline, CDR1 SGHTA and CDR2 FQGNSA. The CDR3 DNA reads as TGTGCCAGCAGCTTAGGAGGACTAAAATACGAGCAGTACTTC. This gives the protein CASSLGGLKYEQYF.

Here the CDR3 reads CATSRDPGTGGYQPQHF. The CDR3 nucleotides are TGTGCCACCAGCAGAGATCCAGGGACAGGGGGATATCAGCCCCAGCATTTT. V gene TRBV15 combines with J gene TRBJ1-5; 11 bases agree with TRBD1. The CDR3 has 17 amino acids. Per the germline V gene, CDR1 is LNHNV and CDR2 is YYDKDF (reference sequence). V dropped 0 bases and J dropped 5; count of bases not matched to a gene: 6.

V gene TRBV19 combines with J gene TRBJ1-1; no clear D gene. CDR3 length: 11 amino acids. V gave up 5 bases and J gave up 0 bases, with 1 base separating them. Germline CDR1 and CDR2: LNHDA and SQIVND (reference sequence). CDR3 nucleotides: TGTGCCAGTAGTCTGAACACTGAAGCTTTCTTT. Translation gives CASSLNTEAFF.

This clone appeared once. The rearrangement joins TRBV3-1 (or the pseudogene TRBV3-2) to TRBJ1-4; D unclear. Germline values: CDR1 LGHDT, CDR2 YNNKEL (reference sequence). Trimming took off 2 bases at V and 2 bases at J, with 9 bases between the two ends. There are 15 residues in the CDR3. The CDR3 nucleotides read TGTGCCAGCAGCCAACGGTGGGCGACTAATGAAAAACTGTTTTTT. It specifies CASSQRWATNEKLFF.

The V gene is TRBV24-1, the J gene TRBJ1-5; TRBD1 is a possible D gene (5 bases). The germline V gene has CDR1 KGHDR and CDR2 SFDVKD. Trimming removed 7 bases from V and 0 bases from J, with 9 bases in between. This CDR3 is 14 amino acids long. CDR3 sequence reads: CATSPGYSNQPQHF. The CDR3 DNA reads TGTGCCACCAGCCCAGGGTATAGCAATCAGCCCCAGCATTTT.

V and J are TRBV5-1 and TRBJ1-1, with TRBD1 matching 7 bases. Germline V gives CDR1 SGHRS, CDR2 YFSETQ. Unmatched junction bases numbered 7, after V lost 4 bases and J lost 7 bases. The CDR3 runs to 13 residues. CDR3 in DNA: TGCGCCAGCAGCACGGGACAGCAGGGTGAAGCTTTCTTT. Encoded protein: CASSTGQQGEAFF.

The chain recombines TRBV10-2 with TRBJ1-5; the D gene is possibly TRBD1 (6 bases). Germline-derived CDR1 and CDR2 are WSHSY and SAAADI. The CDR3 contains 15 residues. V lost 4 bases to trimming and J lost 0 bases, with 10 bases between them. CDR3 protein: CASSGGGGSNQPQHF. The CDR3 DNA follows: TGCGCCAGCAGTGGAGGGGGTGGTAGCAATCAGCCCCAGCATTTT.

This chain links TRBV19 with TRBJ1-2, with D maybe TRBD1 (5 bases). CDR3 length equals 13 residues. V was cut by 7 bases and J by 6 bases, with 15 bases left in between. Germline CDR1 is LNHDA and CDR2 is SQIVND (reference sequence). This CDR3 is CASTLTWGNGYTF. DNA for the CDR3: TGTGCCAGTACCCTGACGTGGGGGAATGGCTACACCTTC.

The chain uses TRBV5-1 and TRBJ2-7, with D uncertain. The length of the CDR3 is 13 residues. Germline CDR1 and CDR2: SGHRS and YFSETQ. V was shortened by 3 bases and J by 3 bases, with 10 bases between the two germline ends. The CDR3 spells CASSSGDGYEQYF. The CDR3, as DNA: TGCGCCAGCAGCTCAGGAGATGGCTACGAGCAGTACTTC.

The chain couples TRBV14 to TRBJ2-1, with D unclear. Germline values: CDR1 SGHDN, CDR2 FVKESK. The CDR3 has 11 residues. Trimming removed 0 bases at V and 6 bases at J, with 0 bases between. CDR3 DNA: TGTGCCAGCAGCCAAGACAATGAGCAGTTCTTC. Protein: CASSQDNEQFF.

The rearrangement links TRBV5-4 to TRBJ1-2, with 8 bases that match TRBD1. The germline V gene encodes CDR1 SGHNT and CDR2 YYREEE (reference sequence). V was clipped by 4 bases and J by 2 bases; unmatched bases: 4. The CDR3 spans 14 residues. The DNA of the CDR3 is TGTGCCAGCAGCACAGGGGGTTCAAACTATGGCTACACCTTC. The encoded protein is CASSTGGSNYGYTF. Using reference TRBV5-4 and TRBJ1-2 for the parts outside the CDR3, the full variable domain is ETGVTQSPTHLIKTRGQQVTLRCSSQSGHNTVSWYQQALGQGPQFIFQYYREEENGRGNFPPRFSGLQFPNYSSELNVNALELDDSALYLCASSTGGSNYGYTFGSGTRLTVV.

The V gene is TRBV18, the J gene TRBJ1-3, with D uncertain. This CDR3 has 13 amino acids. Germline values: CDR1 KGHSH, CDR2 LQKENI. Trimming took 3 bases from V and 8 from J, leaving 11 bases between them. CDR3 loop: CASSPGFRDTIYF. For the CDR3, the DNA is TGTGCCAGCTCACCGGGTTTTCGGGACACCATATATTTT.

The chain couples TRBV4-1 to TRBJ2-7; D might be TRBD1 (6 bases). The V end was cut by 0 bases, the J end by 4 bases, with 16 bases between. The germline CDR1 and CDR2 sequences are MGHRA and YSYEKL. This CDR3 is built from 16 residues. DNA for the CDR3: TGCGCCAGCAGCCAAGAAGGACAGAAGCCAAATTACGAGCAGTACTTC. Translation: CASSQEGQKPNYEQYF.

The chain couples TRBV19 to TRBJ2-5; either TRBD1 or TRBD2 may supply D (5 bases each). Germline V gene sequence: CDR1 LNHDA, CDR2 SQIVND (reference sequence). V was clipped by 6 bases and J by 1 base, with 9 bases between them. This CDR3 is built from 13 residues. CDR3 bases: TGTGCCAGTAGGGGACGAATCCAAGAGACCCAGTACTTC. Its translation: CASRGRIQETQYF.

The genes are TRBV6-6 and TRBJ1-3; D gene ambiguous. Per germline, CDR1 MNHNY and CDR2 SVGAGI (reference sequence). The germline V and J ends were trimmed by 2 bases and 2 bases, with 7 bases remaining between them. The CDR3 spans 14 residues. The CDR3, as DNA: TGTGCCAGCAGTTACACGGGTCCTGGAAACACCATATATTTT. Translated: CASSYTGPGNTIYF.

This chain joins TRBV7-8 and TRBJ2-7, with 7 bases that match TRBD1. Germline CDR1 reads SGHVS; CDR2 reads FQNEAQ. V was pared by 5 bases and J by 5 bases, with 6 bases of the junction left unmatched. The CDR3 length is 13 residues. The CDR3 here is CASSADRVHEQYF. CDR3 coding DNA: TGTGCCAGCAGCGCAGACAGGGTCCACGAGCAGTACTTC. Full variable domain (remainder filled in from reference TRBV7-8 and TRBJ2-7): GAGVSQSPRYKVAKRGQDVALRCDPISGHVSLFWYQQALGQGPEFLTYFQNEAQLDKSGLPSDRFFAERPEGSVSTLKIQRTQQEDSAVYLCASSADRVHEQYFGPGTRLTVT.